The T cell receptor beta chain under discussion was sequenced for a study of cytomegalovirus exposure and HLA in healthy donors. Study-wide points: Trimming of TCR beta V- and J-genes showed a link, identified in a later analysis, to a missense DCLRE1C variant. TRBV6-2, TRBV6-3 and other indistinguishable V segments were excluded.

Regarding this clone: Its target is not known.

CDR3 length: 15 amino acids. CDR1 MNHEY and CDR2 SVGAGI come from the germline V gene. The V end lost 3 bases, the J end lost 0 bases, and 11 bases lay between the germline ends. With 60 Vbeta and 13 Jbeta primers, the PCR was carried out. TCRdb keeps only in-frame clones here, not all; method: immunoSEQ multiplex PCR. Of some 140,000 clones listed, roughly 80% are singletons. The chain employs TRBV6-5 and TRBJ1-2, with D possibly TRBD1 on 5 matching bases. Sequencing was done on a sample of PBMCs. The TCR comes from a woman aged 45-59 years in good health and CMV-seropositive. The CDR3 DNA is TGTGCCAGCAGTTATCACGCAGGGTCTAACTATGGCTACACCTTC. It codes for CASSYHAGSNYGYTF.